A selection of T cell receptor beta chains follows, all from one sample in a study of Ad26.COV2.S vaccination and SARS-CoV-2 variants. Assay used: immunoSEQ multiplex PCR; TCRdb lists only in-frame clones, some missing. The sample records around 320,000 clones, around 87% being singletons. The sample here was peripheral blood, taken in a trial of Ad26.COV2.S vaccine versus placebo. These receptors originate from a person aged 18-60 years who received the Ad26.COV2.S COVID-19 vaccine or a placebo. Both conserved end residues are part of each CDR3. Each record gives: J gene, V gene, clone size, D gene, CDR3 DNA, CDR3 protein. A D gene is named only where the DNA matches it firmly. A row's size may be missing; if present it is once, few, many or a size class.

TRBJ2-2	TRBV7-6	-	TRBD2	TGTGCCAGCAGCTTAGCGGGGAGGGGCTTCGGGGAGCTGTTTTTT	CASSLAGRGFGELFF
TRBJ2-3	TRBV11-2	-	TRBD1	TGTGCCAGCAACAACCGGGACAGGGGCACAGATACGCAGTATTTT	CASNNRDRGTDTQYF
TRBJ1-5	TRBV30	-	TRBD1	TGTGCCTGGAGTGTCACAGGGGAGTATTATCAGCCCCAGCATTTT	CAWSVTGEYYQPQHF
TRBJ1-2	TRBV4-2	-	-	TGTGCCAGCAGCCAAGATCGGTTGAAGGGCTATGGCTACACCTTC	CASSQDRLKGYGYTF
TRBJ1-1	TRBV6-5	-	-	TGTGCCAGCATCGCCTCCGGGCCCAGGAACACTGAAGCTTTCTTT	CASIASGPRNTEAFF
TRBJ2-5	TRBV2	once	TRBD1	TGTGCCAGCAGCCCAGGACAGGGCGTGGGAGAGACCCAGTACTTC	CASSPGQGVGETQYF
TRBJ1-1	TRBV4-2	-	-	TGTGCCAGCAGCCTGGGTGTCATTCAGGACACTGAAGCTTTCTTT	CASSLGVIQDTEAFF
TRBJ2-5	TRBV3-1/TRBV3-2	-	TRBD1	TGTGCCAGCGCTTCAGGTTTCAGAGTAGGGGGCGCGAGTCGGGAGACCCAGTACTTC	CASASGFRVGGASRETQYF
TRBJ1-1	TRBV7-8	-	-	TGTGCCAGCAGCTTAGAAAGGTGGCCGAACACTGAAGCTTTCTTT	CASSLERWPNTEAFF
TRBJ1-5	TRBV5-5	-	-	TGTGCCAGCAGCGGGGGAGAACAGTCCCAGCATTTT	CASSGGEQSQHF
TRBJ1-2	TRBV4-1	-	-	TGCGCCAGCAGCCAAGATCTTTACCTCCGGGCAGGCTACACCTTC	CASSQDLYLRAGYTF
TRBJ1-2	TRBV2	-	-	TGTGCCAGCAGTGAGTTTTCCGGGACACAGGGCTACACCTTC	CASSEFSGTQGYTF
TRBJ1-4	TRBV6-5	-	-	TGTGCCAGCAGGCGTCTCGGGGGTGAAAAACTGTTTTTT	CASRRLGGEKLFF
TRBJ2-7	TRBV10-3	-	-	TGTGCCATCAGGGAGGGTATTAACGTGGGTGACGAGCAGTACTTC	CAIREGINVGDEQYF
TRBJ2-1	TRBV30	few	TRBD1	TGTGCCTGGAGTGTTGGGACAGGGTCAAATGAGCAGTTCTTC	CAWSVGTGSNEQFF
TRBJ1-1	TRBV27	-	TRBD1	TGTGCCAGCAGTTTATCGGACAGGGGTACCACTGAAGCTTTCTTT	CASSLSDRGTTEAFF
TRBJ2-1	TRBV4-1	-	-	TGCGCCAGCAGCCCCCAGGGTTATGAGCAGTTCTTC	CASSPQGYEQFF
TRBJ2-5	TRBV20-1	-	TRBD2	TGCAGTGCTAGTCCTCCGGGACTAGCGGGGGGGCGTGGGGAGACCCAGTACTTC	CSASPPGLAGGRGETQYF
TRBJ1-1	TRBV6-5	once	-	TGTGCCAGCAATACTTTGAACACTGAAGCTTTCTTT	CASNTLNTEAFF
TRBJ2-4	TRBV6-5	-	-	TGTGCCAGCAGTTTCTCCCAGGCAAACATTCAGTACTTC	CASSFSQANIQYF
TRBJ2-7	TRBV4-2	-	-	TGTGCCAGCAGCCAACACTCCGGGCCACTCTACGAGCAGTACTTC	CASSQHSGPLYEQYF
TRBJ1-1	TRBV18	-	TRBD1	TGTGCCAGCTCACAGGGGGCGAACACTGAAGCTTTCTTT	CASSQGANTEAFF
TRBJ2-1	TRBV18	-	-	TGTGCCAGCTCACCACTCCGGGGCGTCTCCTACAATGAGCAGTTCTTC	CASSPLRGVSYNEQFF
TRBJ2-5	TRBV24-1	-	-	TGTGCCACCAGTGATTCCTCGATGTCGGAGACCCAGTACTTC	CATSDSSMSETQYF
TRBJ2-7	TRBV7-8	-	TRBD1	TGTGCCAGCAGCGCCGGACAGGGGTATGGTTACGAGCAGTACTTC	CASSAGQGYGYEQYF
TRBJ2-7	TRBV5-8	-	TRBD2	TGTGCCAGCAGCCTTCGACTAGCGGGACCTTCCTACGAGCAGTACTTC	CASSLRLAGPSYEQYF
TRBJ1-2	TRBV5-6	-	TRBD1	TGTGCCAGCAGCTCCACAGGGGCCTATGGCTACACCTTC	CASSSTGAYGYTF
TRBJ1-5	TRBV19	-	-	TGTGCCAGTAGTATGTGGGGAGGGGGGCGAAATCAGCCCCAGCATTTT	CASSMWGGGRNQPQHF
TRBJ1-5	TRBV9	-	-	TGTGCCAGCAGCGGTCCTCTGAATCAGCCCCAGCATTTT	CASSGPLNQPQHF
TRBJ1-5	TRBV30	-	-	TGTGCCTGGAGTGTGGGTCTGGCAGCGAGTTATAGCAATCAGCCCCAGCATTTT	CAWSVGLAASYSNQPQHF
TRBJ1-4	TRBV28	-	-	TGTGCCAGCAGTAGACGGGGTGGGACTAATGAAAAACTGTTTTTT	CASSRRGGTNEKLFF
TRBJ2-1	TRBV11-3	-	TRBD2	TGTGCCAGCAGCTTAGGCGCTAGCGGGGGGTATGAGCAGTTCTTC	CASSLGASGGYEQFF
TRBJ2-3	TRBV30	-	-	TGTGCCTGGAGTGTTGACACAGATACGCAGTATTTT	CAWSVDTDTQYF